A single T cell receptor (beta chain) is shown here with its context. This sample is drawn from a study of blood T cell repertoires in COVID-19. About the research overall: Researchers got acute and convalescent COVID-19 samples from the United States, Italy and Spain. PBMCs, B-cell-depleted T cells, or T cells were the source of the cDNA or gDNA that made up the material.

Per the authors' pipeline: Nucleated cell counts were estimated from reference gene primer amplification. Assay: immunoSEQ multiplex PCR; the TCRdb copy retains only in-frame clones and omits some. That table furnishes V, J and clone size, whereas the DNA furnished D and trimming. The table includes around 170,000 clones, roughly four fifths detected once. Material for sequencing was peripheral blood. The sequence came from a woman aged 40 to 55 with acute or convalescent COVID-19.

DNA of the CDR3: TGTGCCAGCAGCGTTACAATGGGCCGGGAAGCTTTCTTT. The encoded protein is CASSVTMGREAFF. This chain uses TRBV5-4 with TRBJ1-1; D gene unclear. CDR3 length equals 13 residues. With 4 bases removed from V and 8 bases from J, the gap between germline ends came to 15 bases. CDR1 and CDR2 from the germline V gene are SGHNT and YYREEE (reference sequence).